The 5 T cell receptor beta chains below were found in one sample sequenced in a study of cytomegalovirus exposure and HLA in healthy donors. Libraries were prepared by immunoSEQ multiplex PCR; TCRdb keeps only in-frame clonotypes and omits some of them. The table shows 300,000 to 450,000 clones, with 86% occurring only once. Sample: PBMCs. These receptor sequences come from a woman aged 18-29 years in good health and CMV-seronegative.

The gene calls are TRBV2 and TRBJ2-5; tentative D call: TRBD2 (6 bases). Between the trimmed V and J ends, which lost 6 bases and 5 bases, there was a span of 10 bases. Germline CDR1 SNHLY, CDR2 FYNNEI. The CDR3 length is 12 residues. CDR3 residues: CASRGGWETQYF. In nucleotides, the CDR3 is TGTGCCAGCAGGGGAGGATGGGAGACCCAGTACTTC.

The V and J genes are TRBV6-5 and TRBJ2-3; the match to TRBD2 covers 14 bases. CDR3 length: 15 residues. Germline-derived CDR1 and CDR2 are MNHEY and SVGAGI. The junction had 8 bases not matched to a gene; V was cut back by 11 bases and J by 4 bases. CDR3 sequence reads: CASGLAGGGADTQYF. For the CDR3, the DNA is TGTGCCTCTGGACTAGCGGGGGGCGGCGCAGATACGCAGTATTTT.

This chain uses TRBV23-1 with TRBJ1-5, with D tentatively TRBD1 (6 bases). TRBV23-1 belongs to the ORF category, with a function that is uncertain. V was cut by 5 bases and J by 0 bases, with 14 bases left in between. This CDR3 comprises 16 residues. CDR3 DNA sequence: TGCGCCAGCAGTTCGGACAGAAAAGTTAGCAATCAGCCCCAGCATTTT. Encoded protein: CASSSDRKVSNQPQHF.

This sequence joins TRBV5-1 and TRBJ1-1, with TRBD1 matching over 8 bases. The V gene end was trimmed by 3 bases and the J gene end by 1 base; junction bases not matched to a gene: 11. Looked up from germline, CDR1 is SGHRS and CDR2 is YFSETQ. CDR3 size: 17 residues. CDR3 DNA: TGCGCCAGCAGCTCGGGAATACAGGGGGACTCGAACACTGAAGCTTTCTTT. This codes for CASSSGIQGDSNTEAFF.

This chain uses TRBV19 with TRBJ2-5; TRBD2 matches at 10 bases. Trimming took 5 bases from V and 3 from J; bases not matched to a gene: 12. The CDR3 is made up of 17 amino acids. CDR1 is LNHDA, CDR2 SQIVND, per germline (reference sequence). CDR3 DNA: TGTGCCAGTAGTGGTCAGGGGAGCGGGAGGGCCAAAGAGACCCAGTACTTC. Amino acids: CASSGQGSGRAKETQYF. The full variable domain, in which reference TRBV19 and TRBJ2-5 provide the parts outside the CDR3, is DGGITQSPKYLFRKEGQNVTLSCEQNLNHDAMYWYRQDPGQGLRLIYYSQIVNDFQKGDIAEGYSVSREKKESFPLTVTSAQKNPTAFYLCASSGQGSGRAKETQYFGPGTRLLVL.